This is a list of T cell receptor beta chains from one sample in a study of blood T cell repertoires in COVID-19. Produced via immunoSEQ multiplex PCR; TCRdb's table is partial and in-frame only. The sample includes some 380,000 clones, about four fifths of them seen just once. The sequenced sample consisted of peripheral blood. All receptors derive from a human donor with acute or convalescent COVID-19. The donor label of this sample is uncertain. The CDR3 runs from the conserved cysteine through the conserved F or W. Each record gives: V gene, CDR3 length, D gene, CDR3 protein. The D gene is left open where the match is weak.

>TRBV4-2|15|TRBD1
CASSRTGASNQPQHF
>TRBV4-2|15|TRBD2
CASSQGLAGAYEQYF
>TRBV29-1|13|TRBD1
CSVGRQGVYGYTF
>TRBV6-6|14|TRBD2
CASSPSGGAVEQYF
>TRBV6-2/TRBV6-3|13|-
CASSYPSRGEQFF
>TRBV30|13|-
CAWNLNMNSPLHF
>TRBV2|12|-
CASKRKEEKLFF
>TRBV6-5|15|TRBD1
CASSYLFDRGHEQYF
>TRBV6-5|14|TRBD1
CATKSQGWNQPQHF
>TRBV7-2|17|TRBD2
CASSFFALAGVQETQYF
>TRBV12-3/TRBV12-4|13|TRBD1
CASSPQGMGEQFF
>TRBV29-1|16|TRBD2
CSVDGLGSGSDNEQFF
>TRBV19|13|-
CASSIAGIGGYTF
>TRBV4-1|13|-
CASSRSPASEQYF
>TRBV9|16|-
CASSVETFSGYNEQFF
>TRBV5-4|14|-
CASRGSGNTGELFF
>TRBV24-1|12|-
CATSYRDNEQFF
>TRBV10-1|15|TRBD1
CASSDGQGVKNEQFF
>TRBV3-1/TRBV3-2|11|-
CASRGGTEAFF
>TRBV2|15|TRBD1
CASSAEGARNQPQHF
>TRBV5-1|16|TRBD2
CASSLRLAGAGDTQYF
>TRBV10-3|12|-
CAISQLGEKLFF
>TRBV19|15|TRBD1
CASSFSGTGADEQFF
>TRBV15|14|-
CATSKQRTYNEQFF
>TRBV7-9|14|-
CASSRMGGPYEQYF
>TRBV6-5|13|-
CASPREGNYGYTF